This T cell receptor beta chain was sequenced in a study of blood T cells in healthy people across ages. A second roughly 6 to 11 cycle PCR used barcoded and J-beta primers. Every cDNA was tagged by a template-switch adaptor with 12 random nucleotides. TCRdb independently ran MiXCR on the 5' RACE reads; one entry per CDR3 protein. The sample includes about 510,000 distinct CDR3 sequences, about a quarter of them seen just once. This CDR3 is built from 13 residues. Trimming took 4 bases from V and 7 from J, leaving 15 bases between them. CDR1 is SGHRS and CDR2 is YFSETQ in the germline V gene. There are a few counts of this clonotype. The antigen is undetermined. Findings of the study overall: PBMCs went unsorted, and a conclusive naive versus antigen-experienced comparison was therefore prevented. Estimates of diversity drawn from one million T cells were considered underestimates. Measured against age, TCR beta diversity per million T cells decreased in a roughly linear manner.

The sample was also linked to a second study, of T cells of mothers and their children.

This sequence joins TRBV5-1 and TRBJ2-7; D call uncertain. The clonotype originates from a boy aged 2 to 10 in good health. The sequenced sample consisted of blood. The CDR3 DNA reads as TGCGCCAGCAGCACTATGGGCCAGATTGAGCAGTACTTC. It yields the protein CASSTMGQIEQYF.